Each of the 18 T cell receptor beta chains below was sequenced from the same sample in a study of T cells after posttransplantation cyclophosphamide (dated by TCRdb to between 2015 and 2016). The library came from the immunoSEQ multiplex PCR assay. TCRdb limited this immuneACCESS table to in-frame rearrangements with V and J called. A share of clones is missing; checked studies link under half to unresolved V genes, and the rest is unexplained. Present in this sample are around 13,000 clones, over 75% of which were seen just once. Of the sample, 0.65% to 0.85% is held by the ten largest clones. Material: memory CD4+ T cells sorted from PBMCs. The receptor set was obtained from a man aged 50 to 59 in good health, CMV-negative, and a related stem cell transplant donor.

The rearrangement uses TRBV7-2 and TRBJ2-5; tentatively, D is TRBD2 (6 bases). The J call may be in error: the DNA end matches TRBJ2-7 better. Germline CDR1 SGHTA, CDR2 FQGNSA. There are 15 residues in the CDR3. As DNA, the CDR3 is TGTGCCAGCAGCATATGGGTAGGCGGGACCTACGAGCAGTACTTC. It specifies CASSIWVGGTYEQYF.

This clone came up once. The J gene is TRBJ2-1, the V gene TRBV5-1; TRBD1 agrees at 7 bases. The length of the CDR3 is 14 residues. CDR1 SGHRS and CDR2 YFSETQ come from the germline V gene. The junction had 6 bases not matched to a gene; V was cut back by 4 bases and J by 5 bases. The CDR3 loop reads CASSQWDRHNEQFF. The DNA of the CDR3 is TGCGCCAGCAGCCAATGGGACAGACACAATGAGCAGTTCTTC.

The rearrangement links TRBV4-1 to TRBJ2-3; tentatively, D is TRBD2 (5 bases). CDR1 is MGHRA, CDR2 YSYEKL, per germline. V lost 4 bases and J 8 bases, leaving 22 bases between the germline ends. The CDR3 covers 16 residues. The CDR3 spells CASSRNRESSLRTQYF. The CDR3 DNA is TGCGCCAGCAGCCGGAACCGAGAGTCTAGCCTGCGTACGCAGTATTTT.

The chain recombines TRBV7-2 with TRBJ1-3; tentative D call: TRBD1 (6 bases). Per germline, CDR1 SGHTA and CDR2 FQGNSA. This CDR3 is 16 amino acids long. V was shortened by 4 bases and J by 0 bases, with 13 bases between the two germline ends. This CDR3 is CASSSTGQSSGNTIYF. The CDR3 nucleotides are TGTGCCAGCAGCTCGACAGGCCAGAGCTCTGGAAACACCATATATTTT.

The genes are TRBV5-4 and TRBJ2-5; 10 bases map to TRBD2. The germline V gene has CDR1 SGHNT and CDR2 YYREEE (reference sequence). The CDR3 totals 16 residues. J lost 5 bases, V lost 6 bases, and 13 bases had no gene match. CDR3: CASNSGQASGGETQYF. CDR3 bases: TGTGCCAGCAACTCCGGTCAAGCTAGCGGGGGCGAGACCCAGTACTTC.

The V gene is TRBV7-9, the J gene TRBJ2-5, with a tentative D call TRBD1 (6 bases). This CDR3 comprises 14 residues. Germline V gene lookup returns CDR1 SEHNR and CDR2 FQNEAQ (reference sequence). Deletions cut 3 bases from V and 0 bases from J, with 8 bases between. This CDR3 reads CASSFRGNQETQYF. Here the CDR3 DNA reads TGTGCCAGCAGCTTCAGGGGCAACCAAGAGACCCAGTACTTC. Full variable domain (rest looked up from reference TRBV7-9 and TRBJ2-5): DTGVSQNPRHKITKRGQNVTFRCDPISEHNRLYWYRQTLGQGPEFLTYFQNEAQLEKSRLLSDRFSAERPKGSFSTLEIQRTEQGDSAMYLCASSFRGNQETQYFGPGTRLLVL.

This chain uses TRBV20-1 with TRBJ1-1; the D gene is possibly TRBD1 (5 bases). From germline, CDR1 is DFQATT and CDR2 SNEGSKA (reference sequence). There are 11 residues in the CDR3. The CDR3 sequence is CRPVGGTEAFF. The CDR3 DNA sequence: TGCAGACCCGTTGGGGGGACTGAAGCTTTCTTT.

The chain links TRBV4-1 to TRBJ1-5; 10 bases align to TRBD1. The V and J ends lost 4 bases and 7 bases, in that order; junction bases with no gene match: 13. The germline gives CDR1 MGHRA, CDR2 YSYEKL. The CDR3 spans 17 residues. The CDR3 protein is CASSRGGPGQGNQPQHF. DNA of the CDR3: TGCGCCAGCAGCCGAGGGGGCCCGGGACAGGGGAACCAGCCCCAGCATTTT.

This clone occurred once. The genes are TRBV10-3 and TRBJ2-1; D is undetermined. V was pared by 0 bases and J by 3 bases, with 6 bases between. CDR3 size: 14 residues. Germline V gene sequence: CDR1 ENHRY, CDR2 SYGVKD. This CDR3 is CAISESGGYNEQFF. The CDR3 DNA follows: TGTGCCATCAGTGAGTCTGGCGGCTACAATGAGCAGTTCTTC.

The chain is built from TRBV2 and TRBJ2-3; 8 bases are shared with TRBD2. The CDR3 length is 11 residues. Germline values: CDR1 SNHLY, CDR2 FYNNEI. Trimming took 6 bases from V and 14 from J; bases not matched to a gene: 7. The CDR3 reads CASSWTSSLYF. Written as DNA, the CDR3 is TGTGCCAGCAGCTGGACTAGCTCCCTGTATTTT. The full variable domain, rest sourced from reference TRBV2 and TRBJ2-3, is EPEVTQTPSHQVTQMGQEVILRCVPISNHLYFYWYRQILGQKVEFLVSFYNNEISEKSEIFDDQFSVERPDGSNFTLKIRSTKLEDSAMYFCASSWTSSLYFGPGTRLTVL.

As DNA, the CDR3 is TGTGCCAGCAGCTCCACCCTGGGGGGTACCCAGTACTTC. Translation gives CASSSTLGGTQYF. This chain uses TRBV7-9 with TRBJ2-5, with D possibly TRBD2 on 6 matching bases. The germline V gene has CDR1 SEHNR and CDR2 FQNEAQ (reference sequence). This CDR3 spans 13 amino acids. The ends were cut back, 4 bases at V and 8 bases at J, with 14 bases in the middle.

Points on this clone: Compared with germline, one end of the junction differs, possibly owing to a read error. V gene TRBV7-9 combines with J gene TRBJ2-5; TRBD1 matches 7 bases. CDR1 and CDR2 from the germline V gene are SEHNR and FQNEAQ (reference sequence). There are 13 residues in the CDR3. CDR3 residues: CASSRGTDNTGHF. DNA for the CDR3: TGTGCCAGCAGCCGAGGGACAGATAACACTGGACACTTC.

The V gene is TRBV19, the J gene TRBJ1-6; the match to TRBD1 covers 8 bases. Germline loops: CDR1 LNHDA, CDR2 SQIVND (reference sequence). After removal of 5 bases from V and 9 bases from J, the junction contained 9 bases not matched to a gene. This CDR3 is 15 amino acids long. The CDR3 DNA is TGTGCCAGTAGTCCTGGACAGGGTTCAGGTTCACCCCTCCACTTT. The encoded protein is CASSPGQGSGSPLHF.

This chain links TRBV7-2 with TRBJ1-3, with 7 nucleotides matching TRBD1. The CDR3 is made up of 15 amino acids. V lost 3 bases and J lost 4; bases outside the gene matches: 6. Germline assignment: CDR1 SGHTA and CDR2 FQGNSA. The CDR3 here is CASSFPGTAGNTIYF. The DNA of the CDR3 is TGTGCCAGCAGCTTCCCCGGGACAGCAGGAAACACCATATATTTT.

The CDR3 DNA follows: TGTGCCAGCAGCTTAGGTGGGACAGGGGGCCAAGATACGCAGTATTTT. Protein sequence: CASSLGGTGGQDTQYF. The chain recombines TRBV11-3 with TRBJ2-3; 12 nucleotides align to TRBD1. The CDR3 covers 16 residues. The germline V gene has CDR1 SGHNT and CDR2 YENEEA. The V segment lost 1 base and the J segment 5 bases; nucleotides outside the gene matches: 4. The whole variable domain, filled in from reference TRBV11-3 and TRBJ2-3, reads EAGVVQSPRYKIIEKKQPVAFWCNPISGHNTLYWYLQNLGQGPELLIRYENEEAVDDSQLPKDRFSAERLKGVDSTLKIQPAELGDSAVYLCASSLGGTGGQDTQYFGPGTRLTVL.

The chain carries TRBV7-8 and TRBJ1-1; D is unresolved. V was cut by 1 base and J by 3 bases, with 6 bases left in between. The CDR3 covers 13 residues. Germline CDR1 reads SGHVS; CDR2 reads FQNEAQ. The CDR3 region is CASSLGSYTEAFF. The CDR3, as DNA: TGTGCCAGCAGCTTAGGCAGTTACACTGAAGCTTTCTTT.

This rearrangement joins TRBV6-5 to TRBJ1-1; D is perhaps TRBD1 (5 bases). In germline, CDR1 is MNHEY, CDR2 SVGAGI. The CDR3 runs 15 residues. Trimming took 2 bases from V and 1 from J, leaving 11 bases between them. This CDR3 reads CASSYGAGQNTEAFF. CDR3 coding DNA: TGTGCCAGCAGTTACGGGGCAGGGCAGAACACTGAAGCTTTCTTT.

CDR3 nucleotides: TGTGCCAGCAGCGGGGGACTAGGTGGAGCCTACGAGCAGTACTTC. As protein: CASSGGLGGAYEQYF. V usage is TRBV9 and J usage is TRBJ2-7; 8 bases fit TRBD2. Trimming removed 3 bases from V and 2 bases from J; junction bases left unmatched: 7. The CDR3 covers 15 residues. CDR1 is SGDLS and CDR2 is YYNGEE in the germline V gene.